This TCR beta chain is drawn from a study of blood T cell repertoires in COVID-19 (dated by TCRdb to about 2020). Regarding the research as a whole: Collaborator samples came from the United States, Italy and Spain and covered acute and convalescent phases of COVID-19. Samples were obtained from the ongoing ImmuneRACE study (first 160 participants) and from over 1,000 subjects provided by 6 global collaborators. The material from the prospective study consisted of cDNA or gDNA derived from T cells, B-cell-depleted T cells, or PBMCs. Nearly every sample came with metadata listing a de-identified subject ID, COVID-19 status, age in years and sex. The repertoires were released in a freely available public database intended as a resource for research on the immune response to SARS-CoV-2. Where available, HLA class I and class II types were taken from metadata supplied by the sample provider and were not determined by assay-based typing. Deeply sampled blood TCRbeta repertoires from subjects exposed to, actively infected with, or recovered from COVID-19 were included in the dataset.

V sheds 7 bases and J sheds 3 bases, leaving 11 bases between their ends. Reading the germline V gene (reference sequence) gives CDR1 SGHNT and CDR2 YYREEE. The cysteine opens and the phenylalanine closes a CDR3 of 12 amino acids. The read is trimmed to its CDR3 DNA, 36 bases read in frame from base 1. Whole blood was collected in K2EDTA tubes by collaborating institutions according to the institutions' own protocols. For TCRbeta analysis, collaborators shipped samples in one of three forms: frozen whole blood, isolated PBMCs, or DNA extracted from either of those sample types. This clone was detected only a few times. Its antigen is currently not known. There are no base qualities to consult, and no much larger clone falls within one base. What the study reported, not specific to this receptor: The amount of clinical and demographic metadata varied by source and participant and was provided uncurated.

The immunoSEQ Assay, a bias-controlled multiplex PCR, was used to amplify TCRbeta CDR3 regions from genomic DNA. The study's own analysis went as follows. The number of nucleated cells in each sample was estimated by amplification of reference gene primers within the assay. To quantify the absolute abundance of each unique TCRbeta CDR3 rearrangement, sequence reads were collapsed and filtered. For each sample, productive Simpson clonality was calculated as the square root of Simpson's diversity index across productive rearrangements. TCRdb limited this immuneACCESS table to in-frame rearrangements with V and J called. A share of clones is missing; checked studies link under half to unresolved V genes, and the rest is unexplained. V and J calls and clone size come straight from that table; D and trimming were deduced from the DNA. Recorded for this sample are 85,000 to 110,000 clones; approximately 84% of them occurred a single time. The top ten clonotypes cover 13% of the sample.

Sequenced: peripheral blood. The sequence was collected from a human donor in a cohort sampled during active or convalescent COVID-19. The chain employs TRBV5-4 and TRBJ2-7; the D gene is perhaps TRBD2, on 6 matching bases. The CDR3 reads CASQAGHYEQYF. The sequenced DNA: TGTGCCAGCCAGGCGGGGCACTACGAGCAGTACTTC.